The 10 T cell receptor beta chains listed next were all sequenced from one sample in a study of persistence of HIV-infected CD4 T cells. Which antigens these TCRs recognize remains unknown. Cells were stimulated with overlapping HIV-1 Gag 15-mer peptides. CD40L-negative CD69-negative CD45RO-high memory CD4+ T cells were sorted as populations depleted of antigen-responding cells. Sequencing used immunoSEQ version 4 in survey mode. Repertoires were generated with immunoSEQ multiplex PCR, while TCRdb's copy carries only in-frame clones and drops some. The sample has tens of thousands of clones, more than 70% seen once. This specimen was CD4+ T cells sorted from PBMCs after roughly 18-hour stimulation, taken from a patient who received antiretroviral therapy. Source of these receptors: an adult man with HIV who was CMV-seropositive.

In DNA, the CDR3 is TGCAGTGGCCCCCAGCGGGAGACCCAGTACTTC. It encodes CSGPQRETQYF. The rearrangement joins TRBV20-1 to TRBJ2-5; D perhaps matches TRBD2 (5 bases). V gave up 7 bases and J gave up 5 bases, with 11 bases separating them. The CDR3 length is 11 residues. The germline gives CDR1 DFQATT, CDR2 SNEGSKA (reference sequence).

This chain joins TRBV29-1 and TRBJ1-2, with a weak D call TRBD1 (6 bases). The CDR3 extends over 16 amino acids. Trimming left V 6 bases short and J 2 bases short, with 22 bases between. Germline loops: CDR1 SQVTM, CDR2 ANQGSEA. This CDR3 reads CSVLGGDTHGNYGYTF. The CDR3 DNA follows: TGCAGCGTCCTAGGGGGGGACACGCACGGAAACTATGGCTACACCTTC.

The V gene is TRBV7-2, the J gene TRBJ2-7; 9 nucleotides match TRBD1. V gave up 4 bases and J gave up 7 bases; unmatched junction bases: 17. Germline V lookup: CDR1 SGHTA, CDR2 FQGNSA. This CDR3 is built from 17 residues. CDR3 nucleotide sequence: TGTGCCAGCAGCTCACCGAGGCGGACAGGGGAAGGGAGAGAGCAGTACTTC. Protein product: CASSSPRRTGEGREQYF.

This chain connects TRBV7-8 to TRBJ1-6, with TRBD1 identical over 9 bases. The junction had 5 bases not matched to a gene; V was cut back by 5 bases and J by 9 bases. The CDR3 has 14 residues. Germline V gives CDR1 SGHVS, CDR2 FQNEAQ. The CDR3 loop is CASSLGQGISPLHF. The CDR3 bases are TGTGCCAGCAGCCTGGGACAGGGTATTTCACCCCTCCACTTT.

V gene TRBV7-2 combines with J gene TRBJ2-1; tentative D call: TRBD1 (6 bases). V shed 0 bases and J shed 0 bases, with 6 bases lying between them. Germline V gives CDR1 SGHTA, CDR2 FQGNSA. The CDR3 contains 15 residues. The CDR3 nucleotides read TGTGCCAGCAGCTTAGCGGGGGCCTCCTACAATGAGCAGTTCTTC. Amino acid sequence: CASSLAGASYNEQFF.

The rearrangement links TRBV5-1 to TRBJ1-1; D is unresolved. Trimming left V 4 bases short and J 0 bases short, with 13 bases between. This CDR3 contains 15 residues. Germline V gene data show CDR1 as SGHRS and CDR2 as YFSETQ. DNA for the CDR3: TGCGCCAGCAGCCCGTGGGGAGTCATGAACACTGAAGCTTTCTTT. This codes for CASSPWGVMNTEAFF.

V gene TRBV6-1 combines with J gene TRBJ2-4; TRBD1 might be the D (5 bases). This CDR3 spans 13 amino acids. V was clipped by 0 bases and J by 6 bases, with 6 bases between them. Germline CDR1 reads MNHNS; CDR2 reads SASEGT. This chain's CDR3 is CASSEAQGNIQYF. CDR3 DNA: TGTGCCAGCAGTGAAGCGCAGGGAAACATTCAGTACTTC.

This chain's CDR3 is CASSMGRGARQPQHF. As DNA, the CDR3 is TGTGCCAGTAGTATGGGCAGGGGCGCACGGCAGCCCCAGCATTTT. V gene TRBV19 combines with J gene TRBJ1-5; D may be TRBD1 (6 bases). Germline-derived CDR1 and CDR2 are LNHDA and SQIVND (reference sequence). V was shortened by 3 bases and J by 7 bases, with 16 bases between the two germline ends. This CDR3 contains 15 residues.

The CDR3 sequence is CASSQVSTNTEAFF. The CDR3 DNA reads TGTGCCAGCAGCCAAGTGTCGACTAACACTGAAGCTTTCTTT. The chain carries TRBV3-1 (or the pseudogene TRBV3-2) and TRBJ1-1; D gene uncertain. The CDR3 covers 14 residues. Deletions cut 1 base from V and 2 bases from J, with 8 bases between. CDR1 and CDR2 from the germline V gene are LGHDT and YNNKEL (reference sequence).

The V call is TRBV2, the J call TRBJ1-5; 8 nucleotides line up with TRBD1. J lost 0 bases, V lost 5 bases, and 9 bases had no gene match. The germline V gene has CDR1 SNHLY and CDR2 FYNNEI. The CDR3 covers 17 residues. The CDR3 nucleotides read TGTGCCAGCAGTAGACAGGGGCCGGCCTCTAGCAATCAGCCCCAGCATTTT. This encodes CASSRQGPASSNQPQHF. The variable domain in full, with the rest retrieved from reference TRBV2 and TRBJ1-5, is EPEVTQTPSHQVTQMGQEVILRCVPISNHLYFYWYRQILGQKVEFLVSFYNNEISEKSEIFDDQFSVERPDGSNFTLKIRSTKLEDSAMYFCASSRQGPASSNQPQHFGDGTRLSIL.